The source of this T cell receptor beta chain is a study of T cell responses to AZD1222 COVID-19 vaccine. The study's findings and limits: The breadth and depth of Spike-specific TCRs increased once two AZD1222 doses had been given.

The repertoire was sequenced with immunoSEQ multiplex PCR; TCRdb's copy has only in-frame clones and lacks some. The sample records 100,000 to 150,000 clones, 70% to 90% being singletons. As concerns this clone: Its antigen remains unknown.

The junction had 8 bases not matched to a gene; V was cut back by 4 bases and J by 6 bases. The CDR3 consists of 14 residues. Germline V CDR1 and CDR2: SGHVS, FNYEAQ. This receptor was obtained from an adult in good health. This chain links TRBV7-6 with TRBJ2-7; TRBD1 matches at 8 bases. The specimen comprised peripheral blood, sampled on day 0 of AZD1222 vaccination. CDR3 DNA: TGTGCCAGCAGCTCCGCCGCTGGACAGGGCGAGCAGTACTTC. It translates to CASSSAAGQGEQYF.